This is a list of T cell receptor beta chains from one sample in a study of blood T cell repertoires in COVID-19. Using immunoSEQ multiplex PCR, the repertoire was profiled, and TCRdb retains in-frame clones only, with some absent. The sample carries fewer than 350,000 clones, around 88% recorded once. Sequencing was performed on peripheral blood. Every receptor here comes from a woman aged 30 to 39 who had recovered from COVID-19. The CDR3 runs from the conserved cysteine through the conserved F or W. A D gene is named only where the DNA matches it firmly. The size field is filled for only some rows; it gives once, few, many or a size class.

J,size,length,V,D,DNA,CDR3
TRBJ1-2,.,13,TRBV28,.,TGTGCCAGCAGTTTCGGGAGTAACTATGGCTACACCTTC,CASSFGSNYGYTF
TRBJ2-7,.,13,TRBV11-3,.,TGTGCCAGCAGTATACAGGGAGCCCACGAGCAGTACTTC,CASSIQGAHEQYF
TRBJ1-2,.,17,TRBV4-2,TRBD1,TGTGCCAGCAGCCAAGAAATCGGGGGGGACAGTAACTATGGCTACACCTTC,CASSQEIGGDSNYGYTF
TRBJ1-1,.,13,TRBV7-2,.,TGTGCAGGGGGGGTTGAGGGGAACACTGAAGCTTTCTTT,CAGGVEGNTEAFF
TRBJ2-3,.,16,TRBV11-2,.,TGTGCCAGCAGCCGTGCCCCGGACTCGGCGGGGGATACGCAGTATTTT,CASSRAPDSAGDTQYF
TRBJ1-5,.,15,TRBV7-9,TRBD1,TGTGCCAGCAGCGGAGTCACAGGGGTCAATCAGCCCCAGCATTTT,CASSGVTGVNQPQHF
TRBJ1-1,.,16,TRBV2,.,TGTGCCAGCAGTGAACTATCGGGCAGGGGCGACACTGAAGCTTTCTTT,CASSELSGRGDTEAFF
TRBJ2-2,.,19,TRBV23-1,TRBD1,TGCGCCAGCAGTCACCACCGGCCGAACCGGACAGGGGGCCCCGGGGAGCTGTTTTTT,CASSHHRPNRTGGPGELFF
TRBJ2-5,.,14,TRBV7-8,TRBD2,TGTGCCAGCAGCTTCGCGGGGGGGCAAGAGACCCAGTACTTC,CASSFAGGQETQYF
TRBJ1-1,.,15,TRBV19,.,TGTGCCAGTAGTATTCGGCGGGGCATGAACACTGAAGCTTTCTTT,CASSIRRGMNTEAFF
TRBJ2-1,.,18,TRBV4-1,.,TGCGCCAGCAGCCGAAGAGCCAGGGGGGAAGAAGGATACAATGAGCAGTTCTTC,CASSRRARGEEGYNEQFF
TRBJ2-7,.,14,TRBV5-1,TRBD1,TGCGCCAGCAGCTTCCCGGGACAGGGTTACGAGCAGTACTTC,CASSFPGQGYEQYF
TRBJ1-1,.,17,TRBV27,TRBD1,TGTGCCAGCAGTTTATACGCCGGGACAGCCCTGAACACTGAAGCTTTCTTT,CASSLYAGTALNTEAFF
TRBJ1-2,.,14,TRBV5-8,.,TGTGCCAGCAGCTTACGGGGGTCTAACTATGGCTACACCTTC,CASSLRGSNYGYTF
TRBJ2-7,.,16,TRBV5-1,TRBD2,TGCGCCAGCAGCTTGGCCAGAGGGACTAGCGGTTACGAGCAGTACTTC,CASSLARGTSGYEQYF
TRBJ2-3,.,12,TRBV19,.,TGTGCCAGTAACTCCGCCGCAGATACGCAGTATTTT,CASNSAADTQYF
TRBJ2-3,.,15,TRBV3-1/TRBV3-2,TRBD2,TGTGCCAGCAGCCAAGGACTAGCGGGGGAAGGGACGCAGTATTTT,CASSQGLAGEGTQYF
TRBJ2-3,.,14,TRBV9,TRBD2,TGTGCCAGCAGCGCTAGCGGGAGGACCGATACGCAGTATTTT,CASSASGRTDTQYF
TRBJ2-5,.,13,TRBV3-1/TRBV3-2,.,TGTGCCAGCAGCCTCGCGGTTGGCGAGACCCAGTACTTC,CASSLAVGETQYF
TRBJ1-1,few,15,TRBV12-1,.,TGTGCCAGCAGCCAAGAACCTACCTTAAACACTGAAGCTTTCTTT,CASSQEPTLNTEAFF
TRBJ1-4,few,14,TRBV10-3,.,TGTGCCATCAGTTATCCCGCGGCTAATGAAAAACTGTTTTTT,CAISYPAANEKLFF
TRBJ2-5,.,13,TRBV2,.,TGTGCCAGCAGTGAATCTTCGGTAGAGACCCAGTACTTC,CASSESSVETQYF
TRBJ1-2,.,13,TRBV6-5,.,TGTGCCATAATAAGGACGGGGATATATGGCTACACCTTC,CAIIRTGIYGYTF
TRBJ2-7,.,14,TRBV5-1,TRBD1,TGCGCCAGCAGCTCAAACAGGGGTAGGAACGAGCAGTACTTC,CASSSNRGRNEQYF
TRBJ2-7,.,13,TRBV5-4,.,TGTGCCAGCAGCTTACAGGGTTCATACGAGCAGTACTTC,CASSLQGSYEQYF
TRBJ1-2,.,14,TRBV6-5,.,TGTGCCAGCAGTTACTCCTCCGACAGGAATGGCTACACCTTC,CASSYSSDRNGYTF
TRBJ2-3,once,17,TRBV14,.,TGTGCCAGCAGCCAGATGACTAGTGGGATCAGTGCAGATACGCAGTATTTT,CASSQMTSGISADTQYF
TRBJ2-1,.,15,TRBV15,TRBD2,TGTGCCACCAGCAGAGAGTGGCTAGCGGGTCAGGAGCAGTTCTTC,CATSREWLAGQEQFF
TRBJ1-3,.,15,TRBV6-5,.,TGTGCCAGCAGTTACTCGGAGGGTACTGGAAACACCATATATTTT,CASSYSEGTGNTIYF
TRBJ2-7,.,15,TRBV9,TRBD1,TGTGCCAGCAGCGTAGCCACGGGACAGGGGTACGAGCAGTACTTC,CASSVATGQGYEQYF
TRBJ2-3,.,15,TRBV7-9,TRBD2,TGTGCCAGCAGCCCAGGGGCGGGGGGCCTTCATACGCAGTATTTT,CASSPGAGGLHTQYF
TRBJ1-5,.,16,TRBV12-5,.,TGTGCTAGTGGTTTGGTACTAGTTGGTCGCAATCAGCCCCAGCATTTT,CASGLVLVGRNQPQHF
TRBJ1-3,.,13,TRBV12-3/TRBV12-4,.,TGTGCCAGCATCACCCAGGGCAGAAACACCATATATTTT,CASITQGRNTIYF
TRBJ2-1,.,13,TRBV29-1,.,TGCAGCGCCCTAGCGTTCCCCTACAATGAGCAGTTCTTC,CSALAFPYNEQFF
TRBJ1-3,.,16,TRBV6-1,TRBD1,TGTGCCAGCAGTGGGACAGGGGGTCTCTCGGGGAACACCATATATTTT,CASSGTGGLSGNTIYF
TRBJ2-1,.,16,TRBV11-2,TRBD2,TGTGCCAGCAGCTTAGTCTTCGCTAGCGGGGACAATGAGCAGTTCTTC,CASSLVFASGDNEQFF
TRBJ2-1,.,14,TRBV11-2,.,TGTGCCAGCACCTTAGTAGCGCACTACAATGAGCAGTTCTTC,CASTLVAHYNEQFF
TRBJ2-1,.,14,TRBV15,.,TGTGCCACCACAGCGTCCCTAGCTCGCAATGAGCAGTTCTTC,CATTASLARNEQFF
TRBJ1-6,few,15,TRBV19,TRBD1,TGTGCCAGTAGTATCCGGGACAGGGCAATTTCACCCCTCCACTTT,CASSIRDRAISPLHF
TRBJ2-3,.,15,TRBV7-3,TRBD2,TGTGCCAGCAGCCCCGGGACTAGCGGCACAGATACGCAGTATTTT,CASSPGTSGTDTQYF
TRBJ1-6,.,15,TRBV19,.,TGTGCCAGTAGTCCGATATTTTCAGGTCATTCACCCCTCCACTTT,CASSPIFSGHSPLHF
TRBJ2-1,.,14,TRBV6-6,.,TGTGCCAGCAGTTACCACCGCCCCGGCAATGAGCAGTTCTTC,CASSYHRPGNEQFF
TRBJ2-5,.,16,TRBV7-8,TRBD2,TGTGCCAGCAGCTTAGACCCGGCGGGAGCACGAGAGACCCAGTACTTC,CASSLDPAGARETQYF
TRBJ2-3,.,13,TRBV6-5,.,TGTGCCAGCAGTACGGGGAAGACAGATACGCAGTATTTT,CASSTGKTDTQYF
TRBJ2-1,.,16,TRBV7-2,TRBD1,TGTGCCAGCAGCGGCCTGGGACAGGCATTTACCAATGAGCAGTTCTTC,CASSGLGQAFTNEQFF
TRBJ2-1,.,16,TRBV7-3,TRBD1,TGTGCCAGCAGCGCTGACAGGGGGGGATCCTACAATGAGCAGTTCTTC,CASSADRGGSYNEQFF
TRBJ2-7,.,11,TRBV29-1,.,TGCAGCGTTCGCCAGGGGAACGAGCAGTACTTC,CSVRQGNEQYF
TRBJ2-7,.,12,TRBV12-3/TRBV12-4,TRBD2,TGTGCCAGCAGTCCCGGGAGGTACGAGCAGTACTTC,CASSPGRYEQYF
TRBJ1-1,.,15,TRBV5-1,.,TGCGCCAGCGATACCGGGGGGCAGCCGAACACTGAAGCTTTCTTT,CASDTGGQPNTEAFF
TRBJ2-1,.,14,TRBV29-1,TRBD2,TGCAGCGTTGAGGGAGCGGGAGTTGACAATGAGCAGTTCTTC,CSVEGAGVDNEQFF
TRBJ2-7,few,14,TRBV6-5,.,TGTGCCAGCAGTAAAAACAGGGGAGGCTACGAGCAGTACTTC,CASSKNRGGYEQYF
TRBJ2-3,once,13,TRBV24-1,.,TGTGCCACCAGTGGGGAGGGCACAGATACGCAGTATTTT,CATSGEGTDTQYF
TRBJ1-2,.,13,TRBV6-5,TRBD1,TGTGCCAGCACGCCACGGACAGGAAGTTCCTACACCTTC,CASTPRTGSSYTF
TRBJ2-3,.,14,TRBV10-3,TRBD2,TGTGCCACCACTAGCGGGATTAGCACAGATACGCAGTATTTT,CATTSGISTDTQYF
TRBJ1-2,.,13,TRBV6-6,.,TGTGCCAGCAGTCCGACAGCCCAGTATGGCTACACCTTC,CASSPTAQYGYTF
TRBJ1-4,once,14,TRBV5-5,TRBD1,TGTGCCAGCAGCGACGGGACAGAGTATGAAAAACTGTTTTTT,CASSDGTEYEKLFF
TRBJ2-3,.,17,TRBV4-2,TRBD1,TGTGCCAGCAGCCAAGGAGGGGGCGGAACAGGGAGAGATACGCAGTATTTT,CASSQGGGGTGRDTQYF